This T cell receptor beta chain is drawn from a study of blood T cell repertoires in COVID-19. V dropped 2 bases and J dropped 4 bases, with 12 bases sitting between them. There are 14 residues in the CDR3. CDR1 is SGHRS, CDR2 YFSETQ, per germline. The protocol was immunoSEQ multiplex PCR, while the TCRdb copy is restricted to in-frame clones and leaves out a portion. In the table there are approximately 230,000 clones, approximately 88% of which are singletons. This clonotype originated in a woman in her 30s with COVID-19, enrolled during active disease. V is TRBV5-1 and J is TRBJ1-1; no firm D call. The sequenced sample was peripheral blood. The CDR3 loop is CASSFTTLGTEAFF. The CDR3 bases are TGCGCCAGCAGCTTCACTACCCTGGGCACTGAAGCTTTCTTT.